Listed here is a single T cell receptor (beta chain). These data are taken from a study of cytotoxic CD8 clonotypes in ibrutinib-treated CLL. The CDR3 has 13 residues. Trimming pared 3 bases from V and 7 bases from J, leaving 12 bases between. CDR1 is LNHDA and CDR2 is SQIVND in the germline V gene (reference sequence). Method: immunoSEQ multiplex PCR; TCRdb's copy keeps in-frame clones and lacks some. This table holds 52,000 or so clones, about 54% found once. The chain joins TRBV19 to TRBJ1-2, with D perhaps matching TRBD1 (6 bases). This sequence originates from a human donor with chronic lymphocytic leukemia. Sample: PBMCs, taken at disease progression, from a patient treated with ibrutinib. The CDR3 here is CASSISGGSGYTF. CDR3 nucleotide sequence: TGTGCCAGTAGTATCTCGGGGGGCAGTGGCTACACCTTC. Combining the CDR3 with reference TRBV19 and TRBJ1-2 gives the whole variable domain DGGITQSPKYLFRKEGQNVTLSCEQNLNHDAMYWYRQDPGQGLRLIYYSQIVNDFQKGDIAEGYSVSREKKESFPLTVTSAQKNPTAFYLCASSISGGSGYTFGSGTRLTVV.